This T cell receptor beta chain is drawn from a study of cytomegalovirus exposure and HLA in healthy donors. The V end lost 3 bases, the J end lost 1 base, and 25 bases lay between the germline ends. Germline lookup yields CDR1 SGHRS and CDR2 YFSETQ. CDR3 length: 19 residues. Profiling relied on immunoSEQ multiplex PCR, and the TCRdb table lists in-frame clones only, not all of them. The sample lists around 70,000 clones, 94% occurring once. V gene TRBV5-1 combines with J gene TRBJ1-2; D gene unclear. The sample consisted of PBMCs. The TCR was taken from a man aged 18 to 35 in good health and CMV-seropositive. This CDR3 reads CASSYHIGGLSLFNYGYTF. The CDR3 DNA sequence: TGCGCCAGCAGCTACCACATCGGTGGGCTATCCCTTTTTAACTATGGCTACACCTTC.